These 7 T cell receptor beta chains share one sample of origin, sequenced in a study of shared clonotypes between healthy human individuals (dated by TCRdb to the early 2020s). Libraries were made using the immunoSEQ multiplex PCR assay. The immuneACCESS repertoire file appears here via TCRdb, limited to in-frame rearrangements. These files lack a portion of the clones; in checked studies, under half of the deficit traces to unresolved V genes, and the cause of the others is not known. Present in this sample are over a million clones, about 80% of which were seen just once. The top ten clones comprise roughly 0.57% of the sample. The specimen sequenced was memory CD4+ T cells from PBMCs. The sample's cell subset or site label, decoded: CD45RA-negative fraction. The receptors originated from a man younger than 35 in good health. Some clones in this sample may be carry-over from other donors' samples.

The chain couples TRBV28 to TRBJ1-3; tentative D call: TRBD1 (5 bases). Germline V lookup: CDR1 MDHEN, CDR2 SYDVKM. V lost 5 bases to trimming and J lost 0 bases, with 11 bases between them. The CDR3 consists of 15 residues. CDR3 in amino acids: CASSRGANSGNTIYF. CDR3 in DNA: TGTGCCAGCAGTCGTGGGGCAAACTCTGGAAACACCATATATTTT.

Only one count was recorded for this clone. This chain uses TRBV29-1 with TRBJ2-1; D unresolved. The V gene lost 3 bases and the J gene lost 0 bases, with 9 bases spanning the gap. The CDR3 is made up of 14 amino acids. Germline V gene sequence: CDR1 SQVTM, CDR2 ANQGSEA. Written as DNA, the CDR3 is TGCAGCGTTGACGCAGCCTTCTCCTACAATGAGCAGTTCTTC. Translating it yields CSVDAAFSYNEQFF.

The chain couples TRBV5-1 to TRBJ1-1; a weak D match, TRBD1 (5 bases). Trimming stripped 6 bases from V and 8 bases from J, with 17 bases between. This CDR3 spans 13 amino acids. Germline V gene data show CDR1 as SGHRS and CDR2 as YFSETQ. The CDR3 nucleotides are TGCGCCAGCACCCTAATGGTCGGGGGAGAAGCTTTCTTT. Translation gives CASTLMVGGEAFF.

The V call is TRBV5-1, the J call TRBJ2-1, with unresolved D. This CDR3 contains 15 residues. Deletions cut 0 bases from V and 5 bases from J, with 12 bases between. Per germline, CDR1 SGHRS and CDR2 YFSETQ. CDR3 region: CASSLGVVENNEQFF. DNA for the CDR3: TGCGCCAGCAGCTTGGGCGTAGTCGAGAACAATGAGCAGTTCTTC.

Turning to this clone: This may come from a read error, since a much larger clone is one base off. V is TRBV28 and J is TRBJ2-7; D unclear. CDR3 length: 14 residues. From germline, CDR1 is MDHEN and CDR2 SYDVKM. CDR3 nucleotide sequence: TGTGCCGCCAGCAGTACGGGCGAGACCTACGAGCAGTGCTTC. It encodes CAASSTGETYEQCF. The full variable domain, its missing parts supplied by reference TRBV28 and TRBJ2-7, is DVKVTQSSRYLVKRTGEKVFLECVQDMDHENMFWYRQDPGLGLRLIYFSYDVKMKEKGDIPEGYSVSREKKERFSLILESASTNQTSMYLCAASSTGETYEQCFGPGTRLTVT.

The V call is TRBV4-1, the J call TRBJ2-3; D is unclear. Germline lookup yields CDR1 MGHRA and CDR2 YSYEKL. Trimming removed 1 base at V and 5 bases at J, with 19 bases between. This CDR3 has 17 residues. This CDR3 is CASSQVIKSSPVDTQYF. CDR3 nucleotides: TGCGCCAGCAGCCAAGTAATAAAAAGTTCCCCGGTAGATACGCAGTATTTT.

The J gene is TRBJ2-7, the V gene TRBV4-1, with D uncertain. Trimming took 4 bases from V and 1 from J, leaving 8 bases between them. Looked up from germline, CDR1 is MGHRA and CDR2 is YSYEKL. The CDR3 extends over 13 amino acids. As DNA, the CDR3 is TGCGCCAGCAGCCGCACCGTATCCTACGAGCAGTACTTC. Translation: CASSRTVSYEQYF.